A selection of T cell receptor beta chains follows, all from one sample in a study of T cells in Graves' hyperthyroidism and ophthalmopathy. TCRdb passed the multiplex PCR reads through MiXCR, listing each CDR3 protein once. The sample consists of 300,000 to 500,000 distinct CDR3 sequences, around 15% of them appearing once. The source material was blood. The receptors originated from a man over 45 with Graves' ophthalmopathy. Both conserved end residues are part of each CDR3. The D gene is left open where the match is weak. Rows may omit the clone size; those that give it use once, few, many or a size class.

v_gene: TRBV10-3; abundance: -; d_gene: -; j_gene: TRBJ2-2; CDR3nt: TGTGCCATCAAGAGTCAGCCGAACACCGGGGAGCTGTTTTTT; CDR3aa: CAIKSQPNTGELFF
v_gene: TRBV7-7; abundance: many; d_gene: TRBD2; j_gene: TRBJ2-1; CDR3nt: TGTGCTAGCAGTCCTACGGGAGGATCCGGGGATGAGCAGTTCTTC; CDR3aa: CASSPTGGSGDEQFF
v_gene: TRBV2; abundance: few; d_gene: -; j_gene: TRBJ2-3; CDR3nt: TGTGCCAGCAATTGGGGCTACACAGATACGCAGTATTTT; CDR3aa: CASNWGYTDTQYF
v_gene: TRBV2; abundance: many; d_gene: TRBD2; j_gene: TRBJ2-2; CDR3nt: TGTGCCAGCACCCTGGACGGGGAGGGCACCGGGGAGCTGTTTTTT; CDR3aa: CASTLDGEGTGELFF
v_gene: TRBV11-2; abundance: many; d_gene: -; j_gene: TRBJ2-7; CDR3nt: TGTGCCAGCAGCTTAATGGCAGGCGGTGATTCCTACGAGCAGTACTTC; CDR3aa: CASSLMAGGDSYEQYF
v_gene: TRBV20-1; abundance: -; d_gene: -; j_gene: TRBJ2-1; CDR3nt: TGCAGTGCTGGAGCACTAGAGGGAGCAGAAAGGTACAATGAGCAGTTCTTC; CDR3aa: CSAGALEGAERYNEQFF
v_gene: TRBV14; abundance: -; d_gene: TRBD2; j_gene: TRBJ2-3; CDR3nt: TGTGCCAGCAGCCAGGCTAGCGTGCTAGCGGGAGGGCCGGATACGCAGTATTTT; CDR3aa: CASSQASVLAGGPDTQYF
v_gene: TRBV11-2; abundance: many; d_gene: TRBD2; j_gene: TRBJ2-5; CDR3nt: TGTGCCAGCAGCCGGGGAGGGGTAGAGACCCAGTACTTC; CDR3aa: CASSRGGVETQYF
v_gene: TRBV3-1; abundance: many; d_gene: -; j_gene: TRBJ1-6; CDR3nt: TGTGCCAGCAGCCAAGTAGGCCGGAATTCACCCCTCCACTTT; CDR3aa: CASSQVGRNSPLHF
v_gene: TRBV29-1; abundance: -; d_gene: -; j_gene: TRBJ2-7; CDR3nt: TGCAGCGCCCGACTCCCGGGCGCCTACGAGCAGTACTTC; CDR3aa: CSARLPGAYEQYF
v_gene: TRBV29-1; abundance: -; d_gene: -; j_gene: TRBJ2-5; CDR3nt: TGCAGCGTTTACGGAGAGACCCAGTACTTC; CDR3aa: CSVYGETQYF
v_gene: TRBV27; abundance: once; d_gene: -; j_gene: TRBJ1-4; CDR3nt: TGTGCCAGCAGTCCGTCCCTCCGAGGGAAACTGTTTTTT; CDR3aa: CASSPSLRGKLFF
v_gene: TRBV3-1; abundance: many; d_gene: TRBD1; j_gene: TRBJ1-1; CDR3nt: TGTGCCAGCAGCCTCCAGGGACAGCCGAACACTGAAGCTTTCTTT; CDR3aa: CASSLQGQPNTEAFF
v_gene: TRBV11-2; abundance: many; d_gene: TRBD1; j_gene: TRBJ1-1; CDR3nt: TGTGCCAGCAGCTTAGTGGGGACAGAGGAGGCTTTCTTT; CDR3aa: CASSLVGTEEAFF
v_gene: TRBV19; abundance: few; d_gene: -; j_gene: TRBJ1-5; CDR3nt: TGTGCCAGTAGTATTTCCTCCAGAAATCAGCCCCAGCATTTT; CDR3aa: CASSISSRNQPQHF
v_gene: TRBV5-1; abundance: few; d_gene: -; j_gene: TRBJ2-3; CDR3nt: TGCGCCAGCAGCTTTCCGGGAGACAGAGATACGCAGTATTTT; CDR3aa: CASSFPGDRDTQYF
v_gene: TRBV7-3; abundance: many; d_gene: TRBD1; j_gene: TRBJ1-2; CDR3nt: TGTGCCAGCAGCTTGGGACAGGGGGCGGATGGCTACACCTTC; CDR3aa: CASSLGQGADGYTF
v_gene: TRBV25-1; abundance: -; d_gene: TRBD1; j_gene: TRBJ2-7; CDR3nt: TGTGCCAGCAGTGAGACCCAGGACAGGGGGCGTGGGGAGCAGTACTTC; CDR3aa: CASSETQDRGRGEQYF
v_gene: TRBV2; abundance: many; d_gene: TRBD2; j_gene: TRBJ2-7; CDR3nt: TGTGCCAGCAGTGACCCTAGCGGTTCCTACGAGCAGTACTTC; CDR3aa: CASSDPSGSYEQYF
v_gene: TRBV5-1; abundance: few; d_gene: TRBD2; j_gene: TRBJ2-1; CDR3nt: TGCGCCAGCAGCCAGACGCGGGGGGGTGGGGTCTCCTACAATGAGCAGTTCTTC; CDR3aa: CASSQTRGGGVSYNEQFF
v_gene: TRBV11-2; abundance: many; d_gene: -; j_gene: TRBJ2-3; CDR3nt: TGTGCCAGCAGCTTAGTGGCCGGGGGGCCGAGCACAGATACGCAGTATTTT; CDR3aa: CASSLVAGGPSTDTQYF
v_gene: TRBV12-3/TRBV12-4; abundance: many; d_gene: -; j_gene: TRBJ2-5; CDR3nt: TGTGCCAGCAGCCTTGAAAGGACAGACCAAGAGACCCAGTACTTC; CDR3aa: CASSLERTDQETQYF
v_gene: TRBV2; abundance: many; d_gene: TRBD2; j_gene: TRBJ2-4; CDR3nt: TGTGCCAGCAGAGAACAAAGCGGGGATATAAACATTCAGTACTTC; CDR3aa: CASREQSGDINIQYF
v_gene: TRBV4-1; abundance: -; d_gene: TRBD1; j_gene: TRBJ1-2; CDR3nt: TGCGCCAGCAGCCCGCGGGGGACAGGGGACTCCTATGGCTACACCTTC; CDR3aa: CASSPRGTGDSYGYTF
v_gene: TRBV7-3; abundance: many; d_gene: TRBD1; j_gene: TRBJ1-2; CDR3nt: TGTGCCAGCAGCCCGTACCGGGACAGTGGGGGTGGCTACACCTTC; CDR3aa: CASSPYRDSGGGYTF
v_gene: TRBV7-2; abundance: many; d_gene: -; j_gene: TRBJ1-3; CDR3nt: TGTGCCAGCAGCTTAGATCCCCGAAACACCATATATTTT; CDR3aa: CASSLDPRNTIYF
v_gene: TRBV7-3; abundance: many; d_gene: -; j_gene: TRBJ1-4; CDR3nt: TGTGCCAGCAGCCATAGTGTGGCCCACACTAATGAAAAACTGTTTTTT; CDR3aa: CASSHSVAHTNEKLFF
v_gene: TRBV5-4; abundance: many; d_gene: TRBD2; j_gene: TRBJ2-7; CDR3nt: TGTGCCAGCAGCATGAGCGGGAGACTCTACGAGCAGTACTTC; CDR3aa: CASSMSGRLYEQYF
v_gene: TRBV5-1; abundance: -; d_gene: TRBD2; j_gene: TRBJ2-1; CDR3nt: TGCGCCAGCAGCTTGGAGGGGACTAGCGGGAGGGGTGAGCAGTTCTTC; CDR3aa: CASSLEGTSGRGEQFF